Shown below are 15 T cell receptor beta chains from a single sample sequenced in a study of CD8 T cells in Susac syndrome. An input of about 0.5 to 1 ug of RNA was subjected to reverse transcription using random hexamers. A single record per CDR3 protein comes from TCRdb applying MiXCR to the immunoSEQ multiplex PCR reads. Of approximately 170,000 distinct CDR3 sequences in the sample, roughly 94% were seen once. Input material: CD4+ T cells from PBMCs. The receptors originated from a human donor with multiple sclerosis.

The chain has TRBV18 and TRBJ1-1; the D gene is possibly TRBD1 (5 bases). In germline, CDR1 is KGHSH, CDR2 LQKENI. The CDR3 contains 13 residues. With 6 bases removed from V and 3 bases from J, the gap between germline ends came to 11 bases. The CDR3 loop reads CASSGTADTEAFF. CDR3 DNA: TGTGCCAGCTCCGGGACCGCGGACACTGAAGCTTTCTTT.

The chain uses TRBV7-2 and TRBJ2-2, with D tentatively TRBD1 or TRBD2 (5 bases each). Germline V gene sequence: CDR1 SGHTA, CDR2 FQGNSA. The CDR3 has 16 residues. The ends were cut back, 2 bases at V and 5 bases at J, with 15 bases in the middle. The CDR3 region has the DNA TGTGCCAGCAGCTTACGGGGCAGCCATCAAACCGGGGAGCTGTTTTTT. Protein product: CASSLRGSHQTGELFF.

This chain joins TRBV7-2 and TRBJ2-4; D may be TRBD2 (5 bases). The CDR3 is made up of 11 amino acids. Deletions cut 5 bases from V and 10 bases from J, with 9 bases between. In germline, CDR1 is SGHTA, CDR2 FQGNSA. Here the CDR3 DNA reads TGTGCCAGCAGCGGAGCGGTTATTCAGTACTTC. Amino acids: CASSGAVIQYF.

The chain has TRBV9 and TRBJ2-7, with 7 bases fitting TRBD1. The CDR3 covers 15 residues. The trim removed 4 bases at V and 3 bases at J, leaving 10 bases unmatched. Germline CDR1 reads SGDLS; CDR2 reads YYNGEE. DNA for the CDR3: TGTGCCAGCAGCTCGTCGACAGGGTCGGGCTACGAGCAGTACTTC. As protein: CASSSSTGSGYEQYF. Full variable domain (remainder filled in from reference TRBV9 and TRBJ2-7): DSGVTQTPKHLITATGQRVTLRCSPRSGDLSVYWYQQSLDQGLQFLIQYYNGEERAKGNILERFSAQQFPDLHSELNLSSLELGDSALYFCASSSSTGSGYEQYFGPGTRLTVT.

This chain uses TRBV20-1 with TRBJ2-1, with 7 bases that match TRBD2. Germline V gene data show CDR1 as DFQATT and CDR2 as SNEGSKA (reference sequence). This CDR3 region has 14 residues. The ends lost 6 bases at V and 0 bases at J; junction bases unmatched: 5. This chain's CDR3 is CSAPSGNSYNEQFF. DNA for the CDR3: TGCAGTGCGCCGAGCGGGAACTCCTACAATGAGCAGTTCTTC.

The J gene is TRBJ2-3, the V gene TRBV7-6; TRBD2 aligns across 10 bases. The CDR3 runs to 15 residues. The V and J ends lost 0 bases and 3 bases, in that order; junction bases with no gene match: 0. Germline values: CDR1 SGHVS, CDR2 FNYEAQ. The CDR3 loop reads CASSLATSGTDTQYF. In DNA, the CDR3 is TGTGCCAGCAGCTTAGCGACTAGCGGGACAGATACGCAGTATTTT.

The chain employs TRBV12-3 or TRBV12-4 and TRBJ2-1; 8 nucleotides align to TRBD2. The length of the CDR3 is 15 residues. Trimming at V came to 7 bases and at J to 9 bases, leaving 14 bases not matched to a gene. This CDR3 reads CASNKSGSRGAEQFF. The CDR3 DNA follows: TGTGCCAGCAACAAAAGCGGGAGTAGGGGTGCTGAGCAGTTCTTC.

A single count supports this clonotype. This chain connects TRBV20-1 to TRBJ1-1, with D unresolved. The CDR3 totals 12 residues. Germline CDR1 reads DFQATT; CDR2 reads SNEGSKA (reference sequence). The V end was cut by 3 bases, the J end by 3 bases, with 8 bases between. CDR3 loop: CSASQWDTEAFF. The CDR3 nucleotides read TGCAGTGCTAGCCAGTGGGACACTGAAGCTTTCTTT.

The chain uses TRBV19 and TRBJ2-7; a possible D gene is TRBD1 (6 bases). V dropped 5 bases and J dropped 0 bases, with 17 bases sitting between them. Per germline, CDR1 LNHDA and CDR2 SQIVND (reference sequence). CDR3 length equals 16 residues. The CDR3 nucleotides read TGTGCCAGTAGTTCGGTAGGGGACACTCGCTCCTACGAGCAGTACTTC. Translation: CASSSVGDTRSYEQYF.

The chain carries TRBV6-5 and TRBJ2-2; D remains ambiguous. Trimming removed 8 bases from V and 1 base from J, with 8 bases in between. The CDR3 runs to 13 residues. Germline loops: CDR1 MNHEY, CDR2 SVGAGI. CDR3 protein: CASVDVNTGELFF. CDR3 DNA sequence: TGTGCCAGCGTGGACGTGAACACCGGGGAGCTGTTTTTT.

This chain links TRBV9 with TRBJ2-1; D remains ambiguous. V was pared by 4 bases and J by 5 bases, with 13 bases between. The germline V gene encodes CDR1 SGDLS and CDR2 YYNGEE. The CDR3 runs to 14 residues. The CDR3 is CASSPWGSNNEQFF. The CDR3 bases are TGTGCCAGCAGCCCCTGGGGTAGCAACAATGAGCAGTTCTTC.

This clonotype was seen a handful of times. The chain combines TRBV12-3 or TRBV12-4 with TRBJ2-3; D is unresolved. This CDR3 comprises 13 residues. V was trimmed by 3 bases and J by 0 bases, leaving 4 bases between them. DNA for the CDR3: TGTGCCAGCAGTTTCCCTAGCACAGATACGCAGTATTTT. Encoded protein: CASSFPSTDTQYF.

As for this clonotype: The junction departs from the called germline gene at one end, perhaps through a read error. The chain employs TRBV30 and TRBJ2-1; D may be TRBD2 (5 bases). This CDR3 is built from 11 residues. Germline assignment: CDR1 GTSNPN and CDR2 SVGIG (reference sequence). The CDR3 reads CALEDFNLSSF. The CDR3 bases are TGTGCCCTCGAGGACTTCAACTTATCATCGTTC.

This chain links TRBV15 with TRBJ2-3; D is ambiguous. V shed 4 bases and J shed 2 bases, with 22 bases lying between them. The germline gives CDR1 LNHNV, CDR2 YYDKDF (reference sequence). The CDR3 is 18 amino acids. CDR3 sequence (DNA): TGTGCCACCAGCACTAACTCGGACCGCACTACACTCACAGATACGCAGTATTTT. Its translation is CATSTNSDRTTLTDTQYF.

V gene TRBV18 combines with J gene TRBJ2-1; no reliable D call. Trimming pared 6 bases from V and 3 bases from J, leaving 9 bases between. This CDR3 is 13 amino acids long. CDR1 and CDR2 (germline): KGHSH, LQKENI. The CDR3 nucleotides read TGTGCCAGCTCCAAAGACGGCTACAATGAGCAGTTCTTC. Protein sequence: CASSKDGYNEQFF.